This T cell receptor beta chain was retrieved from a study of CD8 T cells in ankylosing spondylitis listed by TCRdb under 2017. For the study in its entirety: To find TCR variants linked to disease, the study profiled T cell receptor beta repertoires in ankylosing spondylitis patients and healthy donors. The full study cohort comprised 25 or so ankylosing spondylitis patients and roughly 110 healthy donors. Peripheral blood was sampled, and synovial fluid was additionally collected from ankylosing spondylitis patients.

The CDR3 covers 16 residues, taking in both the cysteine and the phenylalanine. Just CDR3 DNA is preserved here, 48 bases in frame from base 1. The germline V gene supplies CDR1 SGHRS and CDR2 YFSETQ. V loses 3 bases of germline sequence and J loses 4 bases, and the interval between the two ends is 16 bases. Paper-wide results and their limitations: Significant enrichment of the disease-linked clones was reported in matched synovial fluid samples from ankylosing spondylitis patients. Blood from ankylosing spondylitis patients appeared to be characterized by a TCR beta motif composed of under ten highly homologous amino acid variants. Some TCR beta motif variants had previously been reported in synovial fluid and blood of reactive arthritis patients, which suggested common disease-initiation mechanisms. The disease-linked clones had a CD8+ phenotype and were found at relatively low frequencies in peripheral blood.

Sequencing instrument: Illumina HiSeq 2500. Quantitative 5'-RACE with molecular barcodes was the method used to prepare the TCR beta libraries. In the source study's methods: To identify disease-linked TCR variants, a new computational method was used, one built on a probabilistic model of VDJ rearrangement. The raw public reads went through TCRdb reprocessing: fastp at Q25, MiXCR clone calling, in-frame beta chains kept. Entries that share a CDR3 protein sequence are merged under the most common genes and DNA. These V and J calls are TCRdb output, not the study's own analysis. The sample profile shows some 840,000 distinct CDR3 sequences; approximately 10% of them were found once. The top ten constitute roughly 0.51% of the sample. Remarks on this clonotype: Its antigen is currently not known. Per-nucleotide qualities are absent, and no much larger clonotype sits a single base away.

Specimen: blood, either unsorted or a sorted T cell fraction (not recorded which). The source is a male donor with ankylosing spondylitis. This chain is built from TRBV5-1 and TRBJ2-2, with the identity of the D gene unclear. The nucleotide sequence is TGCGCCAGCAGCTACGCGCCCGATGTGCGCACCGGGGAGCTGTTTTTT. It encodes CASSYAPDVRTGELFF.